The 18 T cell receptor beta chains given below trace back to one sample, sequenced in a study of T cell responses to AZD1222 COVID-19 vaccine. The data were produced by immunoSEQ multiplex PCR, yet TCRdb's version contains in-frame clones alone and is incomplete. The sample comprises 50,000 to 60,000 clones, 60% to 80% of which are singletons, and just under 5% rests with the top ten. The specimen comprised peripheral blood, sampled 28 days after the second AZD1222 dose. These receptors were collected from an adult who received the AZD1222 COVID-19 vaccine.

The V and J genes are TRBV6-4 and TRBJ2-1; tentatively, D is TRBD1 (6 bases). Per the germline V gene, CDR1 is MRHNA and CDR2 is SNTAGT. This CDR3 contains 13 residues. Trimming removed 4 bases from V and 6 bases from J, with 10 bases in between. The CDR3 region has the DNA TGTGCCAGCAGTGTGGAGACAGGCAATGAGCAGTTCTTC. It translates to CASSVETGNEQFF.

The chain joins TRBV2 to TRBJ2-1; 8 bases map to TRBD2. CDR3 size: 15 residues. Germline CDR1 and CDR2: SNHLY and FYNNEI. Unmatched junction bases numbered 4, after V lost 6 bases and J lost 0 bases. The CDR3 DNA sequence: TGTGCCAGCAGGAGCGGGGGTAGCTCCTACAATGAGCAGTTCTTC. Its translation is CASRSGGSSYNEQFF.

The chain carries TRBV7-2 and TRBJ2-7, with D perhaps TRBD2 (6 bases). Trimming removed 8 bases from V and 2 bases from J, with 10 bases in between. There are 12 residues in the CDR3. Germline values: CDR1 SGHTA, CDR2 FQGNSA. The CDR3 nucleotides are TGTGCCAGCGGTCGGGAGACCTACGAGCAGTACTTC. Protein product: CASGRETYEQYF.

The rearrangement joins TRBV10-3 to TRBJ1-1; D remains ambiguous. The CDR3 contains 13 residues. Trimming stripped 9 bases from V and 4 bases from J, with 15 bases between. Per the germline V gene, CDR1 is ENHRY and CDR2 is SYGVKD. The CDR3 reads CAIRILGSTEAFF. Here the CDR3 DNA reads TGTGCCATAAGAATTTTAGGTAGCACTGAAGCTTTCTTT.

This chain uses TRBV6-5 with TRBJ2-7; D ambiguous. Germline-derived CDR1 and CDR2 are MNHEY and SVGAGI. V lost 0 bases and J lost 2, with 11 bases in between. The length of the CDR3 is 15 residues. In nucleotides, the CDR3 is TGTGCCAGCAGTTACTCACGCTACACTACCTACGAGCAGTACGTC. Amino acids: CASSYSRYTTYEQYV.

This clone was picked up one time. The V and J genes are TRBV5-1 and TRBJ2-5; 9 bases match TRBD2. The germline V gene encodes CDR1 SGHRS and CDR2 YFSETQ. CDR3 length equals 15 residues. The ends lost 2 bases at V and 2 bases at J; junction bases unmatched: 4. CDR3 DNA sequence: TGCGCCAGCAGCTTAGTAGCGGGAGATCAAGAGACCCAGTACTTC. As protein: CASSLVAGDQETQYF.

This clone was counted a single time. This chain joins TRBV4-2 and TRBJ2-7; TRBD2 aligns across 12 bases. Trimming took 0 bases from V and 7 from J; bases not matched to a gene: 1. From germline, CDR1 is LGHNA and CDR2 YNFKEQ. The CDR3 spans 14 residues. The CDR3 coding sequence is TGTGCCAGCAGCCAAGATGGACTAGCGGGGGAGCAGTACGTC. It codes for CASSQDGLAGEQYV.

V usage is TRBV4-1 and J usage is TRBJ1-5; 9 nucleotides align to TRBD1. The trim removed 0 bases at V and 3 bases at J, leaving 3 bases unmatched. Germline-derived CDR1 and CDR2 are MGHRA and YSYEKL. The CDR3 contains 16 residues. Here the CDR3 DNA reads TGCGCCAGCAGCCAAGATGGGGACAGGGACAATCAGCCCCAGCATTTT. Amino acids: CASSQDGDRDNQPQHF.

V usage is TRBV19 and J usage is TRBJ2-1, with 8 bases fitting TRBD2. The CDR3 runs to 16 residues. The junction had 12 bases not matched to a gene; V was cut back by 5 bases and J by 6 bases. Germline CDR1 and CDR2: LNHDA and SQIVND (reference sequence). CDR3 residues: CASSPLAGTRANEQFF. CDR3 DNA sequence: TGTGCCAGTAGTCCCCTAGCGGGTACCAGGGCCAATGAGCAGTTCTTC.

The chain joins TRBV7-8 to TRBJ1-4, with D perhaps TRBD1 (6 bases). The CDR3 runs 19 residues. Germline-derived CDR1 and CDR2 are SGHVS and FQNEAQ. Between the trimmed V and J ends, which lost 1 base and 2 bases, there was a span of 20 bases. The CDR3 reads CASSLVGWGQVSTNEKLFF. In nucleotides, the CDR3 is TGTGCCAGCAGCTTAGTGGGCTGGGGGCAGGTTTCTACTAATGAAAAACTGTTTTTT. Together with reference TRBV7-8 and TRBJ1-4, the CDR3 gives the full variable domain: GAGVSQSPRYKVAKRGQDVALRCDPISGHVSLFWYQQALGQGPEFLTYFQNEAQLDKSGLPSDRFFAERPEGSVSTLKIQRTQQEDSAVYLCASSLVGWGQVSTNEKLFFGSGTQLSVL.

The chain is built from TRBV14 and TRBJ1-3, with unresolved D. Germline lookup yields CDR1 SGHDN and CDR2 FVKESK. The V end was cut by 2 bases, the J end by 0 bases, with 5 bases between. This CDR3 is built from 14 residues. The CDR3 sequence: CASSQSDSGNTIYF. The CDR3 DNA sequence: TGTGCCAGCAGCCAATCAGACTCTGGAAACACCATATATTTT.

The chain recombines TRBV19 with TRBJ2-2; D remains ambiguous. This CDR3 comprises 14 residues. CDR1 and CDR2 (germline): LNHDA, SQIVND (reference sequence). V lost 0 bases and J lost 5, with 7 bases in between. Here the CDR3 DNA reads TGTGCCAGTAGTATAGAAACGGAAACCGGGGAGCTGTTTTTT. Protein product: CASSIETETGELFF.

The chain links TRBV28 to TRBJ1-2; D is unclear. The germline V and J ends were trimmed by 7 bases and 0 bases, with 15 bases remaining between them. The CDR3 sequence is 15 residues long. Germline values: CDR1 MDHEN, CDR2 SYDVKM. The CDR3 nucleotides read TGTGCCAGCACCATCCCCGACGCAGCTAACTATGGCTACACCTTC. Translation gives CASTIPDAANYGYTF.

The J gene is TRBJ1-1, the V gene TRBV5-6; perhaps TRBD1 as D (6 bases). This CDR3 is 14 amino acids long. Germline V CDR1 and CDR2: SGHDT, YYEEEE. V was shortened by 7 bases and J by 1 base, with 14 bases between the two germline ends. In DNA, the CDR3 is TGTGCCAGCCGCGCCCCGGGACAGAACACTGAAGCTTTCTTT. Encoded protein: CASRAPGQNTEAFF.

The chain combines TRBV7-2 with TRBJ1-1; no clear D gene. Germline lookup yields CDR1 SGHTA and CDR2 FQGNSA. The CDR3 loop spans 15 amino acids. The V gene lost 5 bases and the J gene lost 0 bases, with 13 bases spanning the gap. This CDR3 is CASSLWADMNTEAFF. The CDR3 nucleotides are TGTGCCAGCAGCCTTTGGGCAGACATGAACACTGAAGCTTTCTTT.

V and J are TRBV5-5 and TRBJ1-5, with a tentative D call TRBD1 (6 bases). The CDR3 runs to 15 residues. The V and J ends lost 2 bases and 7 bases respectively, with 16 bases between them. Looked up from germline, CDR1 is SGHKS and CDR2 is YYEKEE (reference sequence). CDR3 sequence: CASSLLTGQGQPQHF. For the CDR3, the DNA is TGTGCCAGCAGCTTACTTACAGGGCAAGGCCAGCCCCAGCATTTT.

The CDR3 sequence: CATSDLLSGNTQYF. Here the CDR3 DNA reads TGTGCCACCAGTGATTTGCTTAGCGGGAATACGCAGTATTTT. This chain joins TRBV24-1 and TRBJ2-3, with TRBD2 identical over 8 bases. CDR1 is KGHDR and CDR2 is SFDVKD in the germline V gene. This CDR3 is 14 amino acids long. V shed 0 bases, J shed 7 bases, and the junction held 2 bases outside the gene matches.

The chain uses TRBV28 and TRBJ2-6; possibly TRBD2 for D (6 bases). CDR1 MDHEN and CDR2 SYDVKM come from the germline V gene. The CDR3 length is 16 residues. V was trimmed by 7 bases and J by 0 bases, leaving 13 bases between them. For the CDR3, the DNA is TGTGCCAGCAACGGGGGTGGCCACTCTGGGGCCAACGTCCTGACTTTC. Encoded protein: CASNGGGHSGANVLTF.